The 31 T cell receptor delta chains in this list originate from one sample, sequenced in a study of DNA immune sequencing with unique molecular identifiers. Primers for all 8 TRDV and 4 TRDJ genes amplified genomic DNA in 32-plex. A 12-nucleotide UMI was added during approximately 3 barcoding PCR cycles before adapter PCR. TCRdb re-called the multiplex PCR reads via CATT. The sample includes some 5,300 delta-chain clones, roughly a tenth of them seen just once. Source material: gamma-delta T cells enriched from blood buffy coat, or unenriched PBMCs (not recorded which). These receptors originate from a human donor in good health.

As concerns this clone: A read error likely explains why the TCRdb protein, taken from a much larger clone, differs from this DNA's translation at residues 4 and 16; the protein shown is translated from the DNA. This chain connects TRDV2 to TRDJ3; D might be TRDD3 (5 bases). Germline lookup yields CDR1 GEAIGNYY and CDR2 EKD. The length of the CDR3 is 20 residues. The CDR3: CACNTLGTTNGSWDTQQMFF. CDR3 DNA: TGTGCCTGTAACACCTTGGGGACCACGAACGGCTCCTGGGACACCCAACAGATGTTTTTC.

In the case of this clone: A far more abundant clone sits one base away, making this likely a read error. Other DNA sequences in this specimen translate into the identical CDR3. This chain connects TRDV2 to TRDJ3, with TRDD3 as a possible D gene (5 bases). CDR1 GEAIGNYY and CDR2 EKD come from the germline V gene. The ends were cut back, 1 base at V and 1 base at J, with 16 bases in the middle. The CDR3 runs 19 residues. This chain's CDR3 is CACDTLGDLNSWDTRQMFF. The CDR3 DNA sequence: TGTGCCTGTGACACTCTGGGTGATTTAAATTCCTGGGACACCCGACAGATGTTTTTC.

This clone occurred a few times. The translation of this DNA and the TCRdb protein of a much larger clone differ at residue 11, probably owing to a read error; the protein shown here is translated from the DNA. This chain connects TRDV2 to TRDJ1; TRDD3 is a possible D gene (6 bases). The V gene's germline CDR1 is GEAIGNYY and CDR2 EKD. V was pared by 3 bases and J by 0 bases, with 22 bases between. CDR3 length equals 18 residues. The CDR3 coding sequence is TGTGCCTGTGACCCCGTATTAAGGGGGGGAATCTACACCGATAAACTCATCTTT. Its translation is CACDPVLRGGIYTDKLIF.

In the case of this clone: A read error likely explains why the TCRdb protein, taken from a much larger clone, differs from this DNA's translation at residue 18; the protein shown is translated from the DNA. The J gene is TRDJ1, the V gene TRDV2, with TRDD3 matching over 8 bases. CDR1 and CDR2 from the germline V gene are GEAIGNYY and EKD. The CDR3 is made up of 20 amino acids. The CDR3 DNA reads TGTGCCTGTGACACCCTGAGGGTTTCTGGGGGACACGAGTACACCGATAAACACATCTTT. This gives the protein CACDTLRVSGGHEYTDKHIF.

This clone turned up a few times. The protein that TCRdb holds for this DNA derives from a much larger clone and differs from the translated DNA at residue 8, which likely indicates a read error; the protein shown here is translated from the DNA. This sequence joins TRDV2 and TRDJ1, with 10 bases lining up with TRDD3. The germline gives CDR1 GEAIGNYY, CDR2 EKD. V gave up 0 bases and J gave up 0 bases; unmatched junction bases: 12. The CDR3 runs 19 residues. The DNA of the CDR3 is TGTGCCTGTGACACCGTATCGATCTGGGGGATATCAGACACCGATAAACTCATCTTT. Its translation is CACDTVSIWGISDTDKLIF.

By frequency in the sample, this clone is medium-sized. This chain connects TRDV2 to TRDJ1; 9 bases match TRDD3. J gave up 0 bases and V 2 bases, and 3 bases lay outside the gene matches. The V gene's germline CDR1 is GEAIGNYY and CDR2 EKD. This CDR3 is 15 amino acids long. CDR3 coding DNA: TGTGCCTGTGACAGACTGGGGGAGTACACCGATAAACTCATCTTT. Translating it yields CACDRLGEYTDKLIF.

This clone was seen at least ten times. The chain employs TRDV2 and TRDJ1; tentatively, D is TRDD3 (6 bases). This CDR3 comprises 17 residues. Trimming shortened V by 1 base and J by 0 bases, and 17 bases separated the two germline ends. Germline V gene sequence: CDR1 GEAIGNYY, CDR2 EKD. The CDR3 loop reads CACDTWERGTNTDKLIF. In DNA, the CDR3 is TGTGCCTGTGACACGTGGGAAAGGGGGACCAACACCGATAAACTCATCTTT.

By share, this clone counts as medium-sized (0.01 to 0.1%). The chain uses TRDV3 and TRDJ1, with 13 bases that match TRDD3. This CDR3 comprises 18 residues. Germline trimming cut 0 bases from V and 1 base from J; bases unmatched to any gene: 11. The germline CDR1 and CDR2 sequences are TVYSNPD and GDNSRS (reference sequence). CDR3 residues: CAFRVPWYWGIRTDKLIF. The CDR3 DNA follows: TGTGCCTTTAGGGTCCCGTGGTACTGGGGGATACGCACCGATAAACTCATCTTT.

About this clone itself: A far larger clone is just one base off, so this is likely a read error. The chain is built from TRDV3 and TRDJ1, with TRDD3 identical over 9 bases. The V segment lost 2 bases and the J segment 0 bases; nucleotides outside the gene matches: 22. There are 20 residues in the CDR3. From germline, CDR1 is TVYSNPD and CDR2 GDNSRS (reference sequence). CDR3 DNA sequence: TGTGCCTTTCTTCCGTATACTCGTACTGGGGGACCCTATTACACCGATAAACTCATCTTT. As protein: CAFLPYTRTGGPYYTDKLIF.

As concerns this clone: A far larger clone is a single base away, which makes a read error likely. The chain joins TRDV2 to TRDJ3, with TRDD3 identical over 7 bases. Germline CDR1 is GEAIGNYY and CDR2 is EKD. There are 22 residues in the CDR3. V trimming: 3 bases; J trimming: 0 bases; junction bases outside the gene matches: 19. The CDR3: CACDPIGVGGPESSWDTRQMFF. Written as DNA, the CDR3 is TGTGCCTGTGACCCAATCGGGGTTGGGGGACCCGAGAGCTCCTGGGACACCCGACAGATGTTTTTC.

The rearrangement links TRDV1 to TRDJ1; 9 bases fit TRDD2. In the absence of a J gene in TCRdb, the DNA was matched to germline to assign it here. V was pared by 1 base and J by 1 base, with 16 bases of the junction left unmatched. The germline gives CDR1 TSWWSYY, CDR2 QGS. The CDR3 contains 20 residues. The CDR3 coding sequence is TGTGCTCTTGGGGAACCCGCCTTCCTACGATACGGGGATAGCACCGATAAACTCATCTTT. Protein product: CALGEPAFLRYGDSTDKLIF.

This clone was detected a few times. The TCRdb record carries a much larger clone's protein, which differs from this DNA's translation at residue 5; a read error is the likely cause, and the protein listed here is the DNA translation. V usage is TRDV2 and J usage is TRDJ1; TRDD2 might be the D (8 bases). V was trimmed by 3 bases and J by 3 bases, leaving 31 bases between them. The CDR3 has 20 amino acids. Per the germline V gene, CDR1 is GEAIGNYY and CDR2 is EKD. CDR3 sequence: CACDAGFLQPGGQSSDKLIF. The DNA of the CDR3 is TGTGCCTGTGACGCGGGCTTCCTACAACCTGGGGGCCAATCGTCCGATAAACTCATCTTT.

Concerning this clone itself: TCRdb's listed protein matches a much larger clone and diverges from this DNA's translation at residue 10, likely through a read error; the protein shown comes from the DNA. The V call is TRDV2, the J call TRDJ1; D is uncertain. Germline CDR1 and CDR2: GEAIGNYY and EKD. There are 14 residues in the CDR3. Trimming left V 3 bases short and J 11 bases short, with 21 bases between. The CDR3 sequence is CACDRLRGSRELIF. CDR3 nucleotides: TGTGCCTGTGACCGCCTGCGCGGATCCAGGGAGCTCATCTTT.

The genes are TRDV1 and TRDJ1; D may match TRDD2 or TRDD3 (9 bases each). TCRdb records no J gene; here it was assigned by comparing the DNA to germline. CDR1 and CDR2 (germline): TSWWSYY, QGS. The V end lost 5 bases, the J end lost 6 bases, and 37 bases lay between the germline ends. The CDR3 has 21 amino acids. The CDR3 reads CALGPYGLPTRPLLGEYKLIF. In DNA, the CDR3 is TGTGCTCTTGGGCCCTACGGCCTTCCTACCCGACCCTTACTGGGGGAATATAAACTCATCTTT.

The chain joins TRDV1 to TRDJ1, with 8 bases aligning to TRDD3. Assignment of the J gene here rests on matching the DNA to germline, because TCRdb gives none. The germline gives CDR1 TSWWSYY, CDR2 QGS. Unmatched junction bases numbered 22, after V lost 0 bases and J lost 4 bases. The CDR3 covers 21 residues. DNA of the CDR3: TGTGCTCTTGGGGAACTAGGAGGGCTGGGGGAACCAGCCCCGGAGGGCGATAAACTCATCTTT. Translating it yields CALGELGGLGEPAPEGDKLIF.

Only a few counts were recorded for this clone. This chain links TRDV2 with TRDJ1; 11 positions match TRDD3. Germline loops: CDR1 GEAIGNYY, CDR2 EKD. The trim removed 1 base at V and 3 bases at J, leaving 18 bases unmatched. The CDR3 is 20 residues long. Here the CDR3 reads CACDTLVGDTGRSTADKLIF. CDR3 DNA: TGTGCCTGTGACACTTTAGTGGGGGATACGGGGCGGTCAACGGCCGATAAACTCATCTTT.

This clone was recorded a few times. Translating this DNA gives a protein that differs at residue 7 from the TCRdb one, which belongs to a much larger clone; a read error is likely, and the protein shown is this translation. The V call is TRDV2, the J call TRDJ3, with TRDD3 as a possible D gene (5 bases). Germline CDR1 is GEAIGNYY and CDR2 is EKD. The CDR3 has 19 amino acids. V lost 1 base and J lost 0, with 15 bases in between. The CDR3 region has the DNA TGTGCCTGTGACACGGGGAGGCTACGGAGCTCCTGGGACACCCGACAGATGTTTTTC. Its protein is CACDTGRLRSSWDTRQMFF.

This clone was detected ten times or more. The chain combines TRAV14/DV4 with TRDJ1; 12 positions match TRDD3. The J gene is absent in TCRdb and was assigned here via DNA matching to germline. The trim removed 0 bases at V and 0 bases at J, leaving 17 bases unmatched. The CDR3 consists of 22 residues. Germline CDR1 and CDR2: TSDPSYG and QGSYDQQN (reference sequence). In nucleotides, the CDR3 is TGTGCAATGAGAGAGGGATTCCTACTTCACAACTGGGGGATACAGTACACCGATAAACTCATCTTT. Encoded protein: CAMREGFLLHNWGIQYTDKLIF.

This clone is categorized as medium-sized. In DNA form, the CDR3 reads TGTGCCTGTGACCCCGGCTGGGGGTTAGGGACCGATAAACTCATCTTT. This codes for CACDPGWGLGTDKLIF. The chain has TRDV2 and TRDJ1; 7 bases agree with TRDD3. CDR1 is GEAIGNYY, CDR2 EKD, per germline. With V trimmed by 3 bases and J by 2 bases, 11 bases remained unmatched. The CDR3 is 16 amino acids.

On this clone itself: TCRdb's listed protein matches a much larger clone and diverges from this DNA's translation at residue 8, likely through a read error; the protein shown comes from the DNA. The gene calls are TRDV2 and TRDJ3; D is possibly TRDD3 (6 bases). The germline CDR1 and CDR2 sequences are GEAIGNYY and EKD. V was clipped by 0 bases and J by 1 base, with 12 bases between them. This CDR3 contains 18 residues. The CDR3 bases are TGTGCCTGTGACACCGCTGGGGTGACTTCCTGGGACACCCGACAGATGTTTTTC. It yields the protein CACDTAGVTSWDTRQMFF.

Comment on this clone: This clone may be a read error of a much larger clone one base away. The rearrangement uses TRDV1 and TRDJ1, with 10 bases identical to TRDD3. TCRdb does not report a J gene; here it was assigned by matching the DNA to germline references. This CDR3 has 32 amino acids. CDR1 is TSWWSYY, CDR2 QGS, per germline. Trimming removed 0 bases from V and 0 bases from J; junction bases left unmatched: 49. The CDR3 nucleotides read TGTGCTCTTGGGGAACTAAGGATCGCCGGGTCTTCCTACCTACTGAACTGGGGGATGCAGCAAGTTCCCCAGGGGGACACCGATAAACTCATCTTT. Amino acid sequence: CALGELRIAGSSYLLNWGMQQVPQGDTDKLIF.

Notes on this clone: This DNA's translation and the protein TCRdb lists, from a much larger clone, do not match at residue 5, likely due to a read error; the protein shown is translated from the DNA. The chain links TRDV2 to TRDJ1; 9 positions match TRDD3. Trimming cost V 2 bases and J 0 bases; bases outside gene matches: 15. CDR1 is GEAIGNYY, CDR2 EKD, per germline. This CDR3 is built from 19 residues. The CDR3 DNA follows: TGTGCCTGTGACATCTTGTCTTTACTGGGGGAAGAGTACACCGATAAACTCATCTTT. This encodes CACDILSLLGEEYTDKLIF.

Comments on this clone: TCRdb's listed protein matches a much larger clone and diverges from this DNA's translation at residue 3, likely through a read error; the protein shown comes from the DNA. Here the CDR3 reads CASDTLWGILNKTDKLIF. As DNA, the CDR3 is TGTGCCAGTGACACTCTCTGGGGGATACTTAATAAAACCGATAAACTCATCTTT. The genes are TRDV2 and TRDJ1; 11 bases fit TRDD3. Germline values: CDR1 GEAIGNYY, CDR2 EKD. CDR3 length: 18 residues.

On this clone itself: A far larger clone differs by one base, so this is likely a read error. This specimen includes other DNA sequences encoding the same CDR3. The J gene is TRDJ1, the V gene TRDV2, with TRDD3 matching over 9 bases. The CDR3 length is 18 residues. V shed 0 bases and J 4 bases; nucleotides not matched to a gene: 14. Germline V gives CDR1 GEAIGNYY, CDR2 EKD. The CDR3 protein is CACDTVGPTGGLIDKLIF. The CDR3 coding sequence is TGTGCCTGTGACACCGTAGGCCCTACTGGGGGACTAATCGATAAACTCATCTTT.

This clone is labeled large. The chain uses TRDV2 and TRDJ1; 7 bases agree with TRDD3. This CDR3 has 15 amino acids. V was pared by 3 bases and J by 1 base, with 7 bases of the junction left unmatched. Germline lookup yields CDR1 GEAIGNYY and CDR2 EKD. The CDR3 region is CACDVLLGTTDKLIF. CDR3 bases: TGTGCCTGTGACGTCTTACTGGGGACCACCGATAAACTCATCTTT.

In its sample, this clone was seen a few times. A far bigger clonotype differs at one base, so this is likely a read error. Other DNA sequences in the same sample also yield this CDR3. The rearrangement uses TRDV2 and TRDJ1; TRDD3 matches 9 bases. The CDR3 totals 17 residues. Germline V gene data show CDR1 as GEAIGNYY and CDR2 as EKD. CDR3 nucleotide sequence: TGTGCATGTGACACTCTGGGGGATGGAAAGTACACCGATAAACTCATCTTT. Translation gives CACDTLGDGKYTDKLIF.

This clone was seen a few times. This DNA's translation and the protein TCRdb lists, from a much larger clone, do not match at residue 7, likely due to a read error; the protein shown is translated from the DNA. The V and J genes are TRDV2 and TRDJ1; TRDD3 matches at 11 bases. From germline, CDR1 is GEAIGNYY and CDR2 EKD. The CDR3 is 20 residues long. V gave up 4 bases and J gave up 1 base; unmatched junction bases: 19. CDR3 DNA: TGTGCCTGTGATCGAGTCTCTACGTCTGGGGGATACCCGGGCACCGATAAACTCATCTTT. This sequence encodes CACDRVSTSGGYPGTDKLIF.

The chain links TRDV1 to TRDJ1, with 9 bases aligning to TRDD2. The CDR3 runs to 19 residues. Germline CDR1 TSWWSYY, CDR2 QGS. J was trimmed by 0 bases and V by 4 bases; bases with no gene match: 15. The CDR3 sequence is CALGAAFLPYWDYTDKLIF. CDR3 DNA: TGTGCTCTTGGGGCAGCCTTCCTACCTTACTGGGATTACACCGATAAACTCATCTTT.

This clone is categorized as medium-sized. Other DNA sequences within the sample encode an identical CDR3. V usage is TRDV3 and J usage is TRDJ1; 10 nucleotides align to TRDD3. This CDR3 comprises 15 residues. V gave up 1 base and J gave up 1 base; unmatched junction bases: 6. CDR1 and CDR2 (germline): TVYSNPD, GDNSRS (reference sequence). The CDR3 coding sequence is TGTGCCTTTAAGTACTGGGGGATGGGCACCGATAAACTCATCTTT. It codes for CAFKYWGMGTDKLIF.

Of note for this clone: This may come from a read error, since a much larger clone is one base off. The chain is built from TRDV2 and TRDJ3; possible D gene TRDD3, 6 bases. V lost 9 bases and J lost 0, with 35 bases in between. CDR3 length equals 23 residues. Germline V gene sequence: CDR1 GEAIGNYY, CDR2 EKD. This CDR3 is CATRDVVPVGAGLISWDTRQMFF. Written as DNA, the CDR3 is TGTGCCACCCGGGATGTAGTTCCGGTGGGGGCTGGACTAATCTCCTGGGACACCCGACAGATGTTTTTC.

Comments on this clone: A read error is the likely source, as a far larger clone sits one nucleotide away. Other DNA sequences from this sample encode an identical CDR3 as well. Written as DNA, the CDR3 is TGTGCCTGTGACACCGTTGGGGGATACGCCTCGACCGATAAACTCATCTTT. Translating it yields CACDTVGGYASTDKLIF. The chain combines TRDV2 with TRDJ1; 11 bases are shared with TRDD3. Germline CDR1 and CDR2: GEAIGNYY and EKD. The CDR3 is made up of 17 amino acids. V shed 0 bases and J 2 bases; nucleotides not matched to a gene: 7.